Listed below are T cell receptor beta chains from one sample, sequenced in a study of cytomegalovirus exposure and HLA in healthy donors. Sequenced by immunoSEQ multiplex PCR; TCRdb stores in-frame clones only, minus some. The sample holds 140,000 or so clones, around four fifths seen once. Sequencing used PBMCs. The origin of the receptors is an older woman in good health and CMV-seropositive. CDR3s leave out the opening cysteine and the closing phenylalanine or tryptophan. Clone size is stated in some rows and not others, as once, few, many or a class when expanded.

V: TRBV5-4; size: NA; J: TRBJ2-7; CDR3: ATGPRQGAYEQY
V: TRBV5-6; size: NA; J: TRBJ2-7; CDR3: ASSLAGGEQY
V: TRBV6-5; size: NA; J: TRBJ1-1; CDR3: ASTPGAF
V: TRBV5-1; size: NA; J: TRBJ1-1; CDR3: ASSLMRSMNTEAF
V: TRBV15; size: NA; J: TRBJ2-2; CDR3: ATSRDHSPLQAF
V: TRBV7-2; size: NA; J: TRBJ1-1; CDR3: ASSFAQDMNTEAF
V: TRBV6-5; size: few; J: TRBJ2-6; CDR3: ASTYGGSGANVLT
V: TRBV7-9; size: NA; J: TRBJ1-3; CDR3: ASSFTGEPVSGNTIY
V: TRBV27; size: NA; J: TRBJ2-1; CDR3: ASSLGGSLYNEQF
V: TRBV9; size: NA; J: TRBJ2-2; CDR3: ASSVFSGLSTGELF
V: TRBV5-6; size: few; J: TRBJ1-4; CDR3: ASSGRDLSGEKLF
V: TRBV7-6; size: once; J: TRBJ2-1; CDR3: ASSRSAPPNEQF